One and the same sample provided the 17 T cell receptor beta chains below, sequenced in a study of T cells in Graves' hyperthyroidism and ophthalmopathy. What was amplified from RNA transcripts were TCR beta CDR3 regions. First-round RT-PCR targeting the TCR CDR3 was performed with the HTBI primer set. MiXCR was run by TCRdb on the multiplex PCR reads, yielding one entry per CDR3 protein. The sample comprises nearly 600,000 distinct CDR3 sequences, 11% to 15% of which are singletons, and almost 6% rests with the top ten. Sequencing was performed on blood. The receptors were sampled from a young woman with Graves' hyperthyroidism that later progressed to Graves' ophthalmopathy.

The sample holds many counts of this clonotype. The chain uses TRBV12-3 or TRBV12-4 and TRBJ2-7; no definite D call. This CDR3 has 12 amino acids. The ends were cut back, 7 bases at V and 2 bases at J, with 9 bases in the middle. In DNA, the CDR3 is TGTGCCAGCACCTCCGCCCCCTACGAGCAGTACTTC. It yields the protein CASTSAPYEQYF.

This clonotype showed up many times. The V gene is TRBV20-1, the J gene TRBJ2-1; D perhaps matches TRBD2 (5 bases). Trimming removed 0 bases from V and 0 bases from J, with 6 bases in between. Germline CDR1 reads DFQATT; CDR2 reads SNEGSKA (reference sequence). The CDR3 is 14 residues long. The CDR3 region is CSARDEGSYNEQFF. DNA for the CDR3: TGCAGTGCTAGAGACGAGGGCTCCTACAATGAGCAGTTCTTC.

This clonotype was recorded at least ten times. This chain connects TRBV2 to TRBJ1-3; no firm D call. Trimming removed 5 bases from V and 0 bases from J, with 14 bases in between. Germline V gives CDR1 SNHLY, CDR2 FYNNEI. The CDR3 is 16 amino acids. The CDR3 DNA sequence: TGTGCCAGCAGTACAAAATCTACCCCCTCTGGAAACACCATATATTTT. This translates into CASSTKSTPSGNTIYF.

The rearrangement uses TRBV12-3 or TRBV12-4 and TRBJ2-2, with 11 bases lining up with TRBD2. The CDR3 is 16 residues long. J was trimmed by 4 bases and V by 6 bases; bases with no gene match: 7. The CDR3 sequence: CASSWGTSGTTGELFF. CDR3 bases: TGTGCCAGCAGCTGGGGGACTAGCGGAACCACCGGGGAGCTGTTTTTT.

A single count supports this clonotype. In DNA, the CDR3 is TGTGCCTGGAGTGAACACCAAAACGGACAGGCGGGCACCTTC. Its translation is CAWSEHQNGQAGTF. The rearrangement uses TRBV30 and TRBJ1-2; 7 bases line up with TRBD1. V was pared by 1 base and J by 13 bases, with 15 bases of the junction left unmatched. This CDR3 is 14 amino acids long. The V gene's germline CDR1 is GTSNPN and CDR2 SVGIG (reference sequence). Full variable domain (rest looked up from reference TRBV30 and TRBJ1-2): SQTIHQWPATLVQPVGSPLSLECTVEGTSNPNLYWYRQAAGRGLQLLFYSVGIGQISSEVPQNLSASRPQDRQFILSSKKLLLSDSGFYLCAWSEHQNGQAGTFGSGTRLTVV.

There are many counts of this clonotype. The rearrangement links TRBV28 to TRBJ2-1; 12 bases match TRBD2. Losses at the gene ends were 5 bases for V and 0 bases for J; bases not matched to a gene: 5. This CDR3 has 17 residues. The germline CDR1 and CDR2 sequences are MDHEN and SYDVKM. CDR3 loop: CASSPSTSGSSYNEQFF. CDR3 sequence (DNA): TGTGCCAGCAGTCCATCGACTAGCGGGAGCTCCTACAATGAGCAGTTCTTC. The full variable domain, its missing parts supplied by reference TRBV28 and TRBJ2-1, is DVKVTQSSRYLVKRTGEKVFLECVQDMDHENMFWYRQDPGLGLRLIYFSYDVKMKEKGDIPEGYSVSREKKERFSLILESASTNQTSMYLCASSPSTSGSSYNEQFFGPGTRLTVL.

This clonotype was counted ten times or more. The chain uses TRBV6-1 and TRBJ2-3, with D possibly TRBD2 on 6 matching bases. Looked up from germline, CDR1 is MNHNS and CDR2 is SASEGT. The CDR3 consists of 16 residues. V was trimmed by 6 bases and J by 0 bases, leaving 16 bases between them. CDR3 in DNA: TGTGCCAGCAGCCGCCATATAGCGGAAAGCACAGATACGCAGTATTTT. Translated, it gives CASSRHIAESTDTQYF.

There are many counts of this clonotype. CDR3 coding DNA: TGTGCCTGGAGTGTAAAGGGTCTCGGAGATGGCTACACCTTC. Translating gives CAWSVKGLGDGYTF. V gene TRBV30 combines with J gene TRBJ1-2; D is unclear. The CDR3 length is 14 residues. Germline V CDR1 and CDR2: GTSNPN, SVGIG (reference sequence). The V end lost 0 bases, the J end lost 6 bases, and 14 bases lay between the germline ends.

This CDR3 is CASSSKPQSDEQYF. The CDR3 DNA reads as TGTGCCAGCAGCTCTAAACCCCAGTCGGACGAGCAGTACTTC. The rearrangement joins TRBV7-2 to TRBJ2-7; D call uncertain. CDR1 and CDR2 (germline): SGHTA, FQGNSA. This CDR3 region has 14 residues. V lost 4 bases and J lost 5, with 15 bases in between.

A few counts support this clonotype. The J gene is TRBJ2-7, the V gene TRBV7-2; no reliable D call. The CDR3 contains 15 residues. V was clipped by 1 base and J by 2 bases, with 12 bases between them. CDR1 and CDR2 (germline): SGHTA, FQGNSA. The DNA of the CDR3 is TGTGCCAGCAGCTTAGTAGAGGACCTAACCTACGAGCAGTACTTC. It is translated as CASSLVEDLTYEQYF.

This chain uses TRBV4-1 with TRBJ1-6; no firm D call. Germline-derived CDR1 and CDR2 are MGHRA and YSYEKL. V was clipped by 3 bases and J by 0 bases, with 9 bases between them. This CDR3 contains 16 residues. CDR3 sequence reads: CASSQSERSYNSPLHF. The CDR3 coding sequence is TGCGCCAGCAGCCAGTCAGAGCGCTCCTATAATTCACCCCTCCACTTT.

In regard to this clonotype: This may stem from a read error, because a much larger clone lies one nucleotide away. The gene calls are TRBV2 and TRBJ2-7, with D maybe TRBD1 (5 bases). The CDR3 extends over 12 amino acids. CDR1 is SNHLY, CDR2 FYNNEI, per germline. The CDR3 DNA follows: TGTGCCAGCAGAGAAGACAGCTACGAGCAGTACTTC. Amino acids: CASREDSYEQYF.

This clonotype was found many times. CDR3 loop: CASMRAGGVDEQFF. In DNA form, the CDR3 reads TGTGCCAGCATGAGAGCGGGAGGGGTAGATGAGCAGTTCTTC. The V and J genes are TRBV3-1 and TRBJ2-1; 10 nucleotides match TRBD2. The ends lost 7 bases at V and 8 bases at J; junction bases unmatched: 8. The CDR3 has 14 amino acids. Germline CDR1 is LGHDT and CDR2 is YNNKEL (reference sequence).

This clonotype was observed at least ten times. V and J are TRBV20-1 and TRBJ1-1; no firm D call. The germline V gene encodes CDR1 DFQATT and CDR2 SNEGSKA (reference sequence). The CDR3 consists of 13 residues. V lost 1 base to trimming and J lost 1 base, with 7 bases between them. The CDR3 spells CSARADGNTEAFF. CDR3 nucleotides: TGCAGTGCTAGAGCTGACGGGAACACTGAAGCTTTCTTT.

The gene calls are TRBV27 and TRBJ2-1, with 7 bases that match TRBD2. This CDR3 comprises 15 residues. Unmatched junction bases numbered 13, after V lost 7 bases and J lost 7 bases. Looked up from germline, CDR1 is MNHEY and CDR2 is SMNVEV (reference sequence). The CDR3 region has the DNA TGTGCCAGCACCTCTCGGGGGGAGGTATTAAATGAGCAGTTCTTC. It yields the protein CASTSRGEVLNEQFF.

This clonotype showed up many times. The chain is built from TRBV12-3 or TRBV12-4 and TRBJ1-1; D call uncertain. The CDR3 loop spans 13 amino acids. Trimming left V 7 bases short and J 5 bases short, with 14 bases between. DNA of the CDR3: TGTGCCAGCACCACACCCACGGGGACTGAAGCTTTCTTT. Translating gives CASTTPTGTEAFF.

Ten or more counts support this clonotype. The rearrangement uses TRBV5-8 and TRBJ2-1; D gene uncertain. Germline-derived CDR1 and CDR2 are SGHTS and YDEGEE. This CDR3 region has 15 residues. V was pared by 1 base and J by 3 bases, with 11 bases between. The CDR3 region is CASSLPSRLYNEQFF. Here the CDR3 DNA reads TGTGCCAGCAGCTTGCCTTCCCGACTCTACAATGAGCAGTTCTTC.